A single sample gave rise to the 25 T cell receptor beta chains below, sequenced in a study of T cell therapy after organ transplantation. As for time point: 20-29 weeks after completion of therapy. Assay: immunoSEQ multiplex PCR; the TCRdb copy retains only in-frame clones and omits some. The table lists 17,000 or so clones, approximately 83% of them singletons. The antigens these receptors bind are not known. Sequenced material: CD8+ T cells from blood, taken after autologous CMV-specific T cell therapy. The receptors derive from a human patient who had received a solid organ transplant and had CMV disease. Some T cells may originate from the graft donor.

This sequence joins TRBV6-5 and TRBJ2-3, with 10 bases fitting TRBD2. Germline-derived CDR1 and CDR2 are MNHEY and SVGAGI. The J segment lost 5 bases and the V segment lost 6 bases, leaving 8 bases of the junction unmatched. The CDR3 extends over 15 amino acids. The CDR3 loop reads CASSRSGGALDTQYF. The CDR3 coding sequence is TGTGCCAGCAGCCGGAGCGGGGGGGCATTAGATACGCAGTATTTT.

The rearrangement uses TRBV6-4 and TRBJ1-5; D gene ambiguous. The CDR3 spans 13 residues. CDR1 is MRHNA, CDR2 SNTAGT, per germline. V was clipped by 3 bases and J by 3 bases, with 6 bases between them. CDR3 sequence: CASSEDINQPQHF. CDR3 coding DNA: TGTGCCAGCAGTGAAGATATCAATCAGCCCCAGCATTTT.

The rearrangement joins TRBV7-2 to TRBJ2-7; the D call may be TRBD1 or TRBD2 (9 bases each). The CDR3 has 16 residues. Germline V gene lookup returns CDR1 SGHTA and CDR2 FQGNSA. The V end was cut by 4 bases, the J end by 4 bases, with 20 bases between. The chain's CDR3 is CASSSAGGQGIYEQYF. In DNA, the CDR3 is TGTGCCAGCAGCTCAGCGGGGGGACAGGGAATATACGAGCAGTACTTC.

This clone occurred a few times. A read error may account for a junction end that differs from germline. The V gene is TRBV7-9, the J gene TRBJ1-1; 10 bases map to TRBD1. This CDR3 has 17 residues. CDR1 SEHNR and CDR2 FQNEAQ come from the germline V gene (reference sequence). The DNA of the CDR3 is TGCGCCAGCAGCCCATGGGGGACAGGGGACTTGAACACTGAAGCTTTCTTT. This sequence encodes CASSPWGTGDLNTEAFF.

The chain uses TRBV4-3 and TRBJ2-1; D gene ambiguous. This CDR3 is 15 amino acids long. V was clipped by 2 bases and J by 6 bases, with 14 bases between them. Germline loops: CDR1 LGHNA, CDR2 YSLEER. The CDR3 DNA follows: TGCGCCAGCAGCCAATTGGCGGCTCAGGTCAATGAGCAGTTCTTC. Translating it yields CASSQLAAQVNEQFF.

The chain uses TRBV19 and TRBJ1-5; the D gene is possibly TRBD1 (5 bases). V dropped 6 bases and J dropped 4 bases, with 10 bases sitting between them. CDR3 length: 13 residues. Germline V gives CDR1 LNHDA, CDR2 SQIVND (reference sequence). In DNA form, the CDR3 reads TGTGCCAGTAGCCTCGGGGCTAATCAGCCCCAGCATTTT. The encoded protein is CASSLGANQPQHF.

This rearrangement joins TRBV6-6 to TRBJ2-1; no definite D call. CDR1 and CDR2 from the germline V gene are MNHNY and SVGAGI (reference sequence). CDR3 length equals 12 residues. The V end lost 8 bases, the J end lost 8 bases, and 13 bases lay between the germline ends. As DNA, the CDR3 is TGTGCCAGCTCTCTCAACCGGGATGAGCAGTTCTTC. This translates into CASSLNRDEQFF.

The chain is built from TRBV19 and TRBJ1-1; TRBD1 is a possible D gene (6 bases). The CDR3 has 13 amino acids. CDR1 and CDR2 from the germline V gene are LNHDA and SQIVND (reference sequence). Trimming pared 5 bases from V and 1 base from J, leaving 8 bases between. The chain's CDR3 is CASSWTENTEAFF. The DNA for the CDR3 is TGTGCCAGTAGTTGGACAGAGAACACTGAAGCTTTCTTT.

In the case of this clone: This may stem from a read error, because a much larger clone lies one nucleotide away. The J gene is TRBJ2-5, the V gene TRBV5-6; 11 bases line up with TRBD1. CDR3 size: 15 residues. Germline CDR1 is SGHDT and CDR2 is YYEEEE. With 0 bases clipped from V and 11 bases from J, the junction kept 9 bases outside the gene matches. The CDR3 DNA reads as TGTGCCAGCAGCTTGGGGGGACAGGGGGTTTTTGAGCAGTACTTC. Amino acids: CASSLGGQGVFEQYF.

The rearrangement links TRBV6-5 to TRBJ1-5, with a tentative D call TRBD1 (5 bases). This CDR3 is built from 15 residues. Germline CDR1 reads MNHEY; CDR2 reads SVGAGI. Trimming removed 6 bases at V and 3 bases at J, with 15 bases between. The CDR3 bases are TGTGCCAGCAGCCACGGGCAGGGAATCAATCAGCCCCAGCATTTT. Amino acid sequence: CASSHGQGINQPQHF.

The chain recombines TRBV4-1 with TRBJ2-7; D ambiguous. CDR1 MGHRA and CDR2 YSYEKL come from the germline V gene. The CDR3 consists of 14 residues. The V and J ends lost 5 bases and 2 bases respectively, with 13 bases between them. DNA for the CDR3: TGCGCCAGCAGCTTGGAAGACTTAACCTACGAGCAGTACTTC. This encodes CASSLEDLTYEQYF.

The chain recombines TRBV6-1 with TRBJ1-1, with no clear D. CDR1 and CDR2 (germline): MNHNS, SASEGT. The V end was cut by 6 bases, the J end by 1 base, with 9 bases between. The CDR3 runs 13 residues. CDR3: CASRQGRNTEAFF. As DNA, the CDR3 is TGTGCCAGCAGACAAGGACGGAACACTGAAGCTTTCTTT.

The V call is TRBV29-1, the J call TRBJ2-7; D is unclear. The CDR3 extends over 13 amino acids. Trimming removed 4 bases at V and 5 bases at J, with 15 bases between. Germline CDR1 is SQVTM and CDR2 is ANQGSEA. The CDR3 sequence is CSVVGGLSDEQYF. DNA of the CDR3: TGCAGCGTTGTGGGCGGTTTGTCGGACGAGCAGTACTTC.

V is TRBV11-3 and J is TRBJ2-2; TRBD2 might be the D (6 bases). The CDR3 runs 14 residues. V was clipped by 5 bases and J by 7 bases, with 14 bases between them. Germline V gene sequence: CDR1 SGHNT, CDR2 YENEEA. The CDR3 protein is CASSRRGGRGELFF. The CDR3, as DNA: TGTGCCAGCAGCAGGAGGGGCGGGCGCGGGGAGCTGTTTTTT.

This clone was counted a single time. The chain employs TRBV27 and TRBJ1-2; no reliable D call. Trimming removed 5 bases at V and 4 bases at J, with 17 bases between. The germline V gene has CDR1 MNHEY and CDR2 SMNVEV (reference sequence). The CDR3 is 15 residues long. This CDR3 is CASSPSVTAGYGYTF. The CDR3 DNA sequence: TGTGCCAGCAGTCCGTCCGTTACGGCCGGCTATGGCTACACCTTC.

The chain carries TRBV6-5 and TRBJ2-2, with D uncertain. The CDR3 length is 14 residues. The V end lost 0 bases, the J end lost 5 bases, and 7 bases lay between the germline ends. Germline CDR1 MNHEY, CDR2 SVGAGI. The DNA of the CDR3 is TGTGCCAGCAGTTACTCCCCCCCGACCGGGGAGCTGTTTTTT. This gives the protein CASSYSPPTGELFF.

The chain joins TRBV4-1 to TRBJ2-2; D possibly corresponds to TRBD2 (7 bases). The CDR3 contains 14 residues. Germline CDR1 reads MGHRA; CDR2 reads YSYEKL. V lost 2 bases and J lost 6, with 10 bases in between. This chain's CDR3 is CASSQRGGAGELFF. In DNA form, the CDR3 reads TGCGCCAGCAGCCAAAGAGGGGGGGCCGGGGAGCTGTTTTTT.

V is TRBV6-6 and J is TRBJ2-2; D possibly corresponds to TRBD1 (5 bases). The V gene's germline CDR1 is MNHNY and CDR2 SVGAGI (reference sequence). Trimming pared 4 bases from V and 0 bases from J, leaving 9 bases between. The CDR3 covers 15 residues. CDR3 region: CASSSTEANTGELFF. DNA of the CDR3: TGTGCCAGCAGTTCGACAGAGGCGAACACCGGGGAGCTGTTTTTT.

The rearrangement links TRBV30 to TRBJ2-7; 10 bases line up with TRBD2. This CDR3 comprises 14 residues. With 5 bases clipped from V and 5 bases from J, the junction kept 9 bases outside the gene matches. The germline V gene has CDR1 GTSNPN and CDR2 SVGIG (reference sequence). DNA for the CDR3: TGTGCCTGGGAGGTCGTAGCGGGAGGTGACGAGCAGTACTTC. Translated, it gives CAWEVVAGGDEQYF.

V usage is TRBV27 and J usage is TRBJ2-7, with a possible D match to TRBD1 (7 bases). The V and J ends lost 5 bases and 5 bases respectively, with 16 bases between them. Germline CDR1 and CDR2: MNHEY and SMNVEV (reference sequence). The CDR3 extends over 14 amino acids. The CDR3 DNA follows: TGTGCCAGCAGTCAAGCGACAGGGAGGCACGAGCAGTACTTC. It translates to CASSQATGRHEQYF.

J is TRBJ2-2 and V is TRBV21-1; TRBD1 was called by the table and not checked on the DNA. TRBV21-1 is flagged as a pseudogene. The CDR3 runs 18 residues. CDR3 DNA: TGTGCCAGCAGCAAAGCGGGGGACAGATATACGAACACCGGGGAGCTGTTTTTT. Translating gives CASSKAGDRYTNTGELFF.

V gene TRBV27 combines with J gene TRBJ2-1; D perhaps matches TRBD2 (7 bases). This CDR3 has 14 amino acids. V lost 4 bases, J lost 4 bases, and 11 bases lay in between. CDR1 MNHEY and CDR2 SMNVEV come from the germline V gene (reference sequence). The CDR3 coding sequence is TGTGCCAGCAGTTGGGGGGGCAAATACAATGAGCAGTTCTTC. Its translation is CASSWGGKYNEQFF.

The rearrangement uses TRBV5-5 and TRBJ1-3; unclear D gene. Germline V gene sequence: CDR1 SGHKS, CDR2 YYEKEE (reference sequence). The length of the CDR3 is 15 residues. The V and J ends lost 3 bases and 3 bases respectively, with 13 bases between them. CDR3 sequence: CASSYFGEFGNTIYF. CDR3 DNA sequence: TGTGCCAGCAGCTATTTTGGGGAGTTTGGAAACACCATATATTTT.

The table lists this clone with a count of one. This chain links TRBV5-1 with TRBJ2-7; 12 bases match TRBD2. The junction had 11 bases not matched to a gene; V was cut back by 4 bases and J by 3 bases. CDR1 is SGHRS and CDR2 is YFSETQ in the germline V gene. The CDR3 has 17 amino acids. The CDR3 loop reads CASSTRRPSGRDYEQYF. The CDR3 DNA reads as TGCGCCAGCAGCACAAGGCGCCCTAGCGGGAGGGACTACGAGCAGTACTTC.

This clone was recorded a few times. The chain links TRBV19 to TRBJ2-5, with D possibly being TRBD2 (6 bases). Trimming shortened V by 1 base and J by 4 bases, and 13 bases separated the two germline ends. CDR3 length equals 15 residues. Germline assignment: CDR1 LNHDA and CDR2 SQIVND (reference sequence). CDR3 sequence: CASSIGLEGGETQYF. DNA for the CDR3: TGTGCCAGTAGTATAGGACTAGAGGGTGGAGAGACCCAGTACTTC.